The rows below give T cell receptor beta chains drawn from one sample of a study of blood T cell repertoires in COVID-19. The table came from immunoSEQ multiplex PCR; TCRdb's copy has only in-frame clones and leaves some out. The sample consists of over 150,000 clones, under 90% of them appearing once. Source material: peripheral blood. The source of these receptors is a woman older than 75 with active or convalescent COVID-19. Each CDR3 is given with its conserved first and last residue. A D gene is named only where the DNA matches it firmly. Rows give clone size only sometimes, using once, few, many, or a class for an expanded clone.

.,TRBJ2-5,.,TRBV18,TGTGCCAGCTCACCACACAGAGCCCCCCAAGAGACCCAGTACTTC,CASSPHRAPQETQYF
.,TRBJ2-2,TRBD1,TRBV29-1,TGCAGCGGACAGGGGGCGAACACCGGGGAGCTGTTTTTT,CSGQGANTGELFF
few,TRBJ2-1,TRBD1,TRBV18,TGTGCCAGCTCACCCCCCCCGCAGGGGGAAAAGTTCTTC,CASSPPPQGEKFF
few,TRBJ2-2,TRBD1,TRBV5-4,TGTGCCAGCAGCCCCGGGACAGGGGGCACCGGGGAGCTGTTTTTT,CASSPGTGGTGELFF
.,TRBJ2-1,.,TRBV11-2,TGTGCCAGCAGCTTAGCTGGGAGCTCCTACAATGAGCAGTTCTTC,CASSLAGSSYNEQFF
.,TRBJ1-2,.,TRBV24-1,TGTGCCACCAGTGATGACTATAACTATGGCTACACCTTC,CATSDDYNYGYTF
.,TRBJ1-2,TRBD1,TRBV3-1/TRBV3-2,TGTGCCAGCTTACCTTCACAGGGGAACTATGGCTACACCTTC,CASLPSQGNYGYTF
.,TRBJ2-5,.,TRBV29-1,TGCAGCGTTCTCCGGGACAACCAAGAGACCCAGTACTTC,CSVLRDNQETQYF
once,TRBJ1-1,TRBD1,TRBV7-8,TGTGCCAGCAGCTTGCCCACAGGGGGTACTATGAACACTGAAGCTTTCTTT,CASSLPTGGTMNTEAFF
once,TRBJ1-6,TRBD1,TRBV28,TGTGCCAGCAGTTTGGTCGTCGACAGGGGTTCCTATAATTCACCCCTCCACTTT,CASSLVVDRGSYNSPLHF
.,TRBJ1-2,TRBD1,TRBV27,TGTGCCAGCAGTTCATCGGACAGGAGCTATGGCTACACCTTC,CASSSSDRSYGYTF
.,TRBJ2-5,TRBD2,TRBV24-1,TGTGCCACCAGTGGGGCTACTAGCGGTGCCCCCCTGTACCAAGAGACCCAGTACTTC,CATSGATSGAPLYQETQYF
.,TRBJ1-2,TRBD1,TRBV4-1,TGCGCCAGCAGCCCAGGGACAGGACCCTATGGCTACACCTTC,CASSPGTGPYGYTF
few,TRBJ2-7,.,TRBV2,TGTGCCAGCAGTGACCAGGGGTACTACGAGCAGTACTTC,CASSDQGYYEQYF
.,TRBJ1-2,.,TRBV5-1,TGCGCCAGCAGCTTGGCCTTGGGGGGGCCTTTAAACTATGGCTACACCTTC,CASSLALGGPLNYGYTF
.,TRBJ2-7,.,TRBV5-1,TGCGCCAGCAGCTTGGAACCGGGAAACTCCTACGAGCAGTACTTC,CASSLEPGNSYEQYF
once,TRBJ2-5,TRBD1,TRBV6-5,TGTGCCAGCAGACGTGGACAGGGAGGAAAGACCCAGTACTTC,CASRRGQGGKTQYF
.,TRBJ2-3,TRBD2,TRBV15,TGTGCCACCAGCGGGGGACTAGCCTCTAGCACAGATACGCAGTATTTT,CATSGGLASSTDTQYF
.,TRBJ2-7,.,TRBV24-1,TGTGCCACCAGTGGACAGCCCTCCTACGAGCAGTACTTC,CATSGQPSYEQYF
few,TRBJ1-6,.,TRBV27,TGTGCCAGCAGTTCTGAGTCTTCGGGGACACCTTATAATTCACCCCTCCACTTT,CASSSESSGTPYNSPLHF
.,TRBJ2-7,TRBD1,TRBV5-4,TGTGCCAGCAGCACAAACAGGGGCCGGGAGCAGTACTTC,CASSTNRGREQYF
.,TRBJ2-2,.,TRBV5-6,TGTGCCAGCAGCTTGGAAAGACAAGACAACAGTGGGGCCACCGGGGAGCTGTTTTTT,CASSLERQDNSGATGELFF
.,TRBJ2-1,.,TRBV5-1,TGCGCCAGCAGCGTTGGAACAGGAAACAATGAGCAGTTCTTC,CASSVGTGNNEQFF
.,TRBJ2-5,.,TRBV5-5,TGTGCCAGCAGCCCCCGACAGCTTCAAGAGACCCAGTACTTC,CASSPRQLQETQYF
once,TRBJ1-6,.,TRBV27,TGTGCCAGCAGTTTATCCCAGGTCTATAATTCACCCCTCCACTTT,CASSLSQVYNSPLHF
.,TRBJ2-7,TRBD2,TRBV6-5,TGTGCCAGCAGTCGGTCTAGCGGGGATATAAACGAGCAGTACTTC,CASSRSSGDINEQYF
once,TRBJ2-1,TRBD2,TRBV5-1,TGCGCCAGCAGCGGAGAGACTAGCGGGAGTTACAATGAGCAGTTCTTC,CASSGETSGSYNEQFF
.,TRBJ1-3,.,TRBV7-9,TGTGCCAGCAGCTCCAACAGCTTGGGGGGTGGAAACACCATATATTTT,CASSSNSLGGGNTIYF
.,TRBJ1-5,TRBD1,TRBV7-3,TGTGCCAGCAGCGCTGACAGGGGTCAGCCCCAGCATTTT,CASSADRGQPQHF
.,TRBJ1-5,.,TRBV18,TGTGCCAGGGGTCAGGGGTATGGCAATCAGCCCCAGCATTTT,CARGQGYGNQPQHF
.,TRBJ2-1,TRBD2,TRBV7-9,TGTGCCAGCAGCTTATCAGGCGGGAGCCGGGGCAATGAGCAGTTCTTC,CASSLSGGSRGNEQFF
.,TRBJ2-5,.,TRBV5-6,TGTGCCAGCAGCTCCGCCGCCAGGTTCACCGAGACCCAGTACTTC,CASSSAARFTETQYF
.,TRBJ2-1,.,TRBV6-5,TGTGCCAGCAGCTCTTCGGGTAGGGGGGAGCAGTTCTTC,CASSSSGRGEQFF
.,TRBJ1-3,TRBD1,TRBV11-2,TGTGCCAGCAGCCGAATCCCGGGACAGGCTAACTCTGGAAACACCATATATTTT,CASSRIPGQANSGNTIYF
.,TRBJ2-5,TRBD2,TRBV3-1/TRBV3-2,TGTGCCAGCAGCCAAGATGGGGGGGGACTAGCAAGGGCCGAGACCCAGTACTTC,CASSQDGGGLARAETQYF
.,TRBJ1-1,.,TRBV10-3,TGTGCCATCAGTCACGAGGGCGAGGCTGAAGCTTTCTTT,CAISHEGEAEAFF
.,TRBJ2-1,TRBD2,TRBV4-2,TGTGCCAGCAGCCAAGAGGGACTAGCGGGAGGGCGTATGTTCGGTGAGCAGTTCTTC,CASSQEGLAGGRMFGEQFF
.,TRBJ1-6,TRBD1,TRBV11-1,TGTGCCAGCAGCGCGGGACAGAATTCACCCCTCCACTTT,CASSAGQNSPLHF
.,TRBJ2-1,TRBD2,TRBV5-1,TGCGCCAGCAGTAGCCTAGCGGGAGAAAGTGAGCAGTTCTTC,CASSSLAGESEQFF
.,TRBJ2-3,TRBD1,TRBV7-3,TGTGCCAGCAGTCAACGACAGGGAAGTTTTGGGACAGATACGCAGTATTTT,CASSQRQGSFGTDTQYF
.,TRBJ1-4,.,TRBV2,TGTGCCAGCAGTGACTATCCCCGGGTAGAACTGTTTTTT,CASSDYPRVELFF
few,TRBJ2-3,.,TRBV10-1,TGCGCCAGCTCCCTTGGAGGTACAGATACGCAGTATTTT,CASSLGGTDTQYF
.,TRBJ1-5,TRBD1,TRBV2,TGTGCCAGCACCTTTGGGACAGGCGGCAATCAGCCCCAGCATTTT,CASTFGTGGNQPQHF
once,TRBJ1-2,TRBD1,TRBV19,TGTGCCAGTAGTCCAGGGGGTGGCGGCTACACCTTC,CASSPGGGGYTF
.,TRBJ1-6,.,TRBV7-2,TGTGCCAGCACCCAACAGACAGGCTCCTATAATTCACCCCTCCACTTT,CASTQQTGSYNSPLHF
.,TRBJ1-5,.,TRBV5-4,TGTGCCAGCAGCTTGGATGGATCACAGGGATCCAATCAGCCCCAGCATTTT,CASSLDGSQGSNQPQHF
once,TRBJ2-7,TRBD1,TRBV7-8,TGTGCCAGCAGCTTAGGGACAGGGGAGGGCGAGCAGTACTTC,CASSLGTGEGEQYF
.,TRBJ2-7,.,TRBV27,TGTGCCAGCAGTTTTTATGGGCAGGCCTACGAGCAGTACTTC,CASSFYGQAYEQYF
.,TRBJ1-3,.,TRBV5-1,TGCGCCAGCAGCCCCTCATCGGGGGGGGTATCTGGAAACACCATATATTTT,CASSPSSGGVSGNTIYF